This T cell receptor (beta chain) was retrieved from a study of technical replicates of blood from a handful of donors. Trimming left V 3 bases short and J 8 bases short, with 16 bases between. This CDR3 is 14 amino acids long. Germline V CDR1 and CDR2: LGHNA, YSLEER. Assay used: immunoSEQ multiplex PCR; TCRdb lists only in-frame clones, some missing. Here the sample spans tens of thousands of clones, roughly 86% being singletons. Sequencing was performed on PBMCs. The sequence was collected from a human donor in good health. Some clones in this sample may be carry-over from other donors' samples. This rearrangement joins TRBV4-3 to TRBJ1-2; D remains ambiguous. CDR3 protein: CASSHSQASVGYTF. In nucleotides, the CDR3 is TGCGCCAGCAGCCATTCCCAGGCCTCGGTCGGCTACACCTTC.